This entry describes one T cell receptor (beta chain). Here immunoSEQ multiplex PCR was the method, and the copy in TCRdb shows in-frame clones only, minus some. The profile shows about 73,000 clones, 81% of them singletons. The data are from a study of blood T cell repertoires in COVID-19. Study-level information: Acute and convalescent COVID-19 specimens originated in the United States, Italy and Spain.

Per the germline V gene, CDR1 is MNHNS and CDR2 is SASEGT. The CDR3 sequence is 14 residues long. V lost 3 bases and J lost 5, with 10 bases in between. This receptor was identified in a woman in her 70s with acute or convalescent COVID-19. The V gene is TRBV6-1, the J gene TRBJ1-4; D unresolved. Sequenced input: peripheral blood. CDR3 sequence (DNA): TGTGCCAGCAGTGAGAGGCGGAACAATGAAAAACTGTTTTTT. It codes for CASSERRNNEKLFF.